This passage covers 16 T cell receptor beta chains from one sample sequenced in a study of cytomegalovirus exposure and HLA in healthy donors. 13 Jbeta primers and 60 Vbeta primers were used for the PCR. Sequencing used immunoSEQ multiplex PCR; TCRdb keeps in-frame clones, though not all of them. The table shows 150,000 to 200,000 clones, with roughly 87% occurring only once. Material for sequencing was PBMCs. The receptors were sampled from a girl under two years old in good health and CMV-seronegative.

The chain couples TRBV7-2 to TRBJ1-1; 9 positions match TRBD1. Germline lookup yields CDR1 SGHTA and CDR2 FQGNSA. V shed 2 bases, J shed 8 bases, and the junction held 18 bases outside the gene matches. This CDR3 is built from 18 residues. The DNA of the CDR3 is TGTGCCAGCAGCTTAACTTCCCTTCCACAGGGGGCCGGAAGAGAAGCTTTCTTT. Protein sequence: CASSLTSLPQGAGREAFF.

The chain combines TRBV7-9 with TRBJ2-3, with a possible D match to TRBD2 (5 bases). V was trimmed by 5 bases and J by 2 bases, leaving 11 bases between them. The germline gives CDR1 SEHNR, CDR2 FQNEAQ (reference sequence). CDR3 length: 14 amino acids. CDR3 sequence (DNA): TGTGCCAGCAGCCGAACTAGATCCACAGATACGCAGTATTTT. Residues: CASSRTRSTDTQYF.

The chain employs TRBV11-2 and TRBJ2-3; TRBD2 matches 8 bases. Losses at the gene ends were 5 bases for V and 4 bases for J; bases not matched to a gene: 8. Per the germline V gene, CDR1 is SGHAT and CDR2 is FQNNGV. CDR3 size: 15 residues. Here the CDR3 reads CASSNSRGAPDTQYF. CDR3 DNA sequence: TGTGCCAGCAGCAATTCGCGGGGGGCACCAGATACGCAGTATTTT.

The CDR3 DNA is TGCGCCAGCAGCTTGGAGTACAGGGGCAGCGCCTACAATGAGCAGTTCTTC. Translating it yields CASSLEYRGSAYNEQFF. V usage is TRBV5-1 and J usage is TRBJ2-1; 7 bases are a match to TRBD1. The germline gives CDR1 SGHRS, CDR2 YFSETQ. The CDR3 extends over 17 amino acids. The V segment lost 0 bases and the J segment 2 bases; nucleotides outside the gene matches: 8. Combining the CDR3 with reference TRBV5-1 and TRBJ2-1 gives the whole variable domain KAGVTQTPRYLIKTRGQQVTLSCSPISGHRSVSWYQQTPGQGLQFLFEYFSETQRNKGNFPGRFSGRQFSNSRSEMNVSTLELGDSALYLCASSLEYRGSAYNEQFFGPGTRLTVL.

This clone was seen once. This chain uses TRBV19 with TRBJ2-1; 10 positions match TRBD2. CDR1 and CDR2 from the germline V gene are LNHDA and SQIVND (reference sequence). Trimming at V came to 3 bases and at J to 8 bases, leaving 10 bases not matched to a gene. This CDR3 contains 16 residues. The CDR3 coding sequence is TGTGCCAGTAGTATTGTAGCGGGGGGCGAGAAGGATGAGCAGTTCTTC. It translates to CASSIVAGGEKDEQFF. Supplemented by reference TRBV19 and TRBJ2-1, the full variable domain reads DGGITQSPKYLFRKEGQNVTLSCEQNLNHDAMYWYRQDPGQGLRLIYYSQIVNDFQKGDIAEGYSVSREKKESFPLTVTSAQKNPTAFYLCASSIVAGGEKDEQFFGPGTRLTVL.

The chain uses TRBV29-1 and TRBJ1-1, with 12 positions matching TRBD1. The CDR3 is 13 residues long. Germline CDR1 and CDR2: SQVTM and ANQGSEA. With V trimmed by 7 bases and J by 6 bases, 6 bases remained unmatched. The CDR3, as DNA: TGCAGCGGCCGGGACAGGGGGCTTTCTGAAGCTTTCTTT. Translating it yields CSGRDRGLSEAFF.

The chain is built from TRBV19 and TRBJ2-4; 7 nucleotides match TRBD1. The CDR3 is 15 residues long. V lost 6 bases to trimming and J lost 3 bases; unmatched junction nucleotides: 8. Germline CDR1 reads LNHDA; CDR2 reads SQIVND (reference sequence). This CDR3 is CASSQQGKGKNIQYF. CDR3 nucleotide sequence: TGTGCCAGTAGCCAACAGGGGAAAGGCAAAAACATTCAGTACTTC.

J is TRBJ1-2 and V is TRBV18; D ambiguous. The V gene lost 3 bases and the J gene lost 6 bases, with 14 bases spanning the gap. The length of the CDR3 is 14 residues. From germline, CDR1 is KGHSH and CDR2 LQKENI. The CDR3 loop is CASSPYYEVDGYTF. CDR3 nucleotide sequence: TGTGCCAGCTCACCCTATTATGAGGTCGATGGCTACACCTTC.

This chain links TRBV30 with TRBJ2-5, with 7 bases identical to TRBD2. The length of the CDR3 is 14 residues. Germline trimming cut 1 base from V and 1 base from J; bases unmatched to any gene: 3. CDR1 is GTSNPN, CDR2 SVGIG, per germline (reference sequence). The CDR3 spells CAWSGLALQETQYF. Written as DNA, the CDR3 is TGTGCCTGGAGTGGACTAGCCCTCCAAGAGACCCAGTACTTC.

This clone was recorded a few times. The V gene is TRBV7-8, the J gene TRBJ1-1, with no clear D. The CDR3 loop spans 16 amino acids. V lost 5 bases and J lost 3, with 19 bases in between. Germline V gene lookup returns CDR1 SGHVS and CDR2 FQNEAQ. The CDR3 DNA follows: TGTGCCAGCAGCCCAGCGCGGGTCGTGAGGGACACTGAAGCTTTCTTT. It yields the protein CASSPARVVRDTEAFF.

This clone occurred once. The V and J genes are TRBV6-4 and TRBJ2-1, with 9 bases fitting TRBD2. With V trimmed by 0 bases and J by 9 bases, 12 bases remained unmatched. Germline CDR1 MRHNA, CDR2 SNTAGT. The CDR3 extends over 17 amino acids. As DNA, the CDR3 is TGTGCCAGCAGTGACTCGAAGGCGCGGGGGGGTTTTGGTGAGCAGTTCTTC. As protein: CASSDSKARGGFGEQFF.

The V call is TRBV11-2, the J call TRBJ1-1, with D possibly matching TRBD1 (5 bases). V was cut by 5 bases and J by 1 base, with 11 bases left in between. Germline V gives CDR1 SGHAT, CDR2 FQNNGV. The length of the CDR3 is 14 residues. CDR3 sequence reads: CASSHGHTNTEAFF. The DNA of the CDR3 is TGTGCCAGCAGCCACGGACACACGAACACTGAAGCTTTCTTT.

This chain connects TRBV5-1 to TRBJ2-3; TRBD1 matches at 8 bases. The CDR3 loop spans 15 amino acids. J lost 2 bases, V lost 2 bases, and 4 bases had no gene match. CDR1 SGHRS and CDR2 YFSETQ come from the germline V gene. CDR3 sequence (DNA): TGCGCCAGCAGCTTCTCAGGGGGCTACACAGATACGCAGTATTTT. Protein sequence: CASSFSGGYTDTQYF.

The gene calls are TRBV4-1 and TRBJ2-2; TRBD1 agrees at 8 bases. Germline CDR1 reads MGHRA; CDR2 reads YSYEKL. This CDR3 is built from 16 residues. Germline trimming cut 3 bases from V and 1 base from J; bases unmatched to any gene: 4. The CDR3, as DNA: TGCGCCAGCAGCCAGACCGGGACAGGGAACACCGGGGAGCTGTTTTTT. Protein: CASSQTGTGNTGELFF.

The chain employs TRBV5-5 and TRBJ2-2; D unresolved. This CDR3 has 13 amino acids. The V and J ends lost 2 bases and 7 bases respectively, with 9 bases between them. Germline loops: CDR1 SGHKS, CDR2 YYEKEE (reference sequence). CDR3 nucleotides: TGTGCCAGCAGCTTTAGTTTGCTCGGGGAGCTGTTTTTT. It is translated as CASSFSLLGELFF.

The V call is TRBV7-3, the J call TRBJ2-7; TRBD1 might be the D (6 bases). From germline, CDR1 is SGHTA and CDR2 FQGTGA. This CDR3 is 13 amino acids long. V lost 1 base and J lost 12, with 16 bases in between. Here the CDR3 reads CASSLRPKGEAYF. CDR3 nucleotide sequence: TGTGCCAGCAGCTTAAGGCCCAAGGGGGAAGCGTACTTC.